Below are 24 T cell receptor beta chains sequenced from a single sample in a study of blood T cell repertoires in COVID-19. Some clones are missing from TCRdb's copy, which holds only in-frame ones; the method was immunoSEQ multiplex PCR. The sample holds 150,000 to 200,000 clones, about nine tenths seen once. The sequenced sample consisted of PBMCs or T cells enriched from blood (not recorded which). All receptors derive from a woman in her late teens or twenties who had recovered from COVID-19.

The chain links TRBV2 to TRBJ1-1; D is perhaps TRBD1 (5 bases). Germline lookup yields CDR1 SNHLY and CDR2 FYNNEI. The CDR3 length is 14 residues. V was shortened by 6 bases and J by 3 bases, with 14 bases between the two germline ends. CDR3 residues: CASRADRGHTEAFF. Here the CDR3 DNA reads TGTGCCAGCAGGGCTGACAGAGGTCACACTGAAGCTTTCTTT.

The chain couples TRBV12-5 to TRBJ2-2; TRBD1 aligns across 7 bases. With 6 bases clipped from V and 4 bases from J, the junction kept 8 bases outside the gene matches. The CDR3 is made up of 15 amino acids. Germline V gene lookup returns CDR1 LGHNT and CDR2 FRNRAP. CDR3 DNA sequence: TGTGCTAGTGGCCCGGACAGGCCGAGCACCGGGGAGCTGTTTTTT. Translated, it gives CASGPDRPSTGELFF.

The V and J genes are TRBV10-3 and TRBJ1-3; TRBD1 aligns across 7 bases. V lost 6 bases to trimming and J lost 1 base; unmatched junction nucleotides: 3. In germline, CDR1 is ENHRY, CDR2 SYGVKD. The CDR3 loop spans 14 amino acids. CDR3 loop: CAIRQGGSGNTIYF. CDR3 nucleotides: TGTGCCATCAGGCAGGGGGGTTCTGGAAACACCATATATTTT.

The gene calls are TRBV7-2 and TRBJ2-2; D may be TRBD2 (5 bases). The CDR3 contains 13 residues. The ends were cut back, 5 bases at V and 6 bases at J, with 10 bases in the middle. CDR1 is SGHTA and CDR2 is FQGNSA in the germline V gene. The CDR3 region is CASSPTRAGELFF. Here the CDR3 DNA reads TGTGCCAGCAGCCCCACTAGGGCCGGGGAGCTGTTTTTT. The complete variable domain, with remaining parts taken from reference TRBV7-2 and TRBJ2-2, reads GAGVSQSPSNKVTEKGKDVELRCDPISGHTALYWYRQSLGQGLEFLIYFQGNSAPDKSGLPSDRFSAERTGGSVSTLTIQRTQQEDSAVYLCASSPTRAGELFFGEGSRLTVL.

The gene calls are TRBV11-3 and TRBJ2-7; no clear D. Germline V gene lookup returns CDR1 SGHNT and CDR2 YENEEA. The CDR3 covers 14 residues. The V gene lost 5 bases and the J gene lost 7 bases, with 18 bases spanning the gap. The CDR3 reads CASSPVPKVAEQYF. The CDR3 DNA reads as TGTGCCAGCAGCCCCGTCCCTAAAGTAGCTGAGCAGTACTTC.

V and J are TRBV29-1 and TRBJ2-7; 7 nucleotides line up with TRBD1. V trimming: 2 bases; J trimming: 0 bases; junction bases outside the gene matches: 4. The V gene's germline CDR1 is SQVTM and CDR2 ANQGSEA. CDR3 length: 14 residues. CDR3 loop: CSVESWDSSYEQYF. In nucleotides, the CDR3 is TGCAGCGTTGAAAGTTGGGACAGCTCCTACGAGCAGTACTTC.

V and J are TRBV5-6 and TRBJ1-5; unclear D gene. Trimming stripped 3 bases from V and 1 base from J, with 14 bases between. The CDR3 extends over 16 amino acids. Germline CDR1 reads SGHDT; CDR2 reads YYEEEE. Here the CDR3 reads CASSSAAGGSNQPQHF. CDR3 sequence (DNA): TGTGCCAGCAGCTCAGCGGCGGGAGGGAGCAATCAGCCCCAGCATTTT.

The chain combines TRBV4-1 with TRBJ1-2, with unresolved D. The V gene lost 4 bases and the J gene lost 0 bases, with 12 bases spanning the gap. CDR3 length: 15 amino acids. Looked up from germline, CDR1 is MGHRA and CDR2 is YSYEKL. For the CDR3, the DNA is TGCGCCAGCAGCCGTATTGTCGGAGCTAACTATGGCTACACCTTC. This encodes CASSRIVGANYGYTF.

The J gene is TRBJ2-7, the V gene TRBV28; the match to TRBD1 covers 7 bases. Germline CDR1 reads MDHEN; CDR2 reads SYDVKM. CDR3 length equals 16 residues. The junction had 13 bases not matched to a gene; V was cut back by 4 bases and J by 4 bases. The CDR3 nucleotides read TGTGCCAGCAGTTCCGCAGGGGGACGGGGCTTGTACGAGCAGTACTTC. Protein: CASSSAGGRGLYEQYF.

This sequence joins TRBV12-2 and TRBJ1-2. TRBV12-2 is assigned pseudogene status. This CDR3 spans 13 amino acids. The CDR3 DNA is TGTGCAAGTCGCTTTACTGAACTCTATGGCTACACCTTC. Its protein is CASRFTELYGYTF.

V gene TRBV10-3 combines with J gene TRBJ1-2; 7 bases map to TRBD1. This CDR3 has 14 residues. Trimming took 2 bases from V and 6 from J; bases not matched to a gene: 6. Germline lookup yields CDR1 ENHRY and CDR2 SYGVKD. CDR3 nucleotide sequence: TGTGCCATCAGTGAGACAGGGGACGAAGATGGCTACACCTTC. It specifies CAISETGDEDGYTF.

This chain connects TRBV7-9 to TRBJ2-1, with D possibly TRBD2 on 6 matching bases. The length of the CDR3 is 16 residues. Trimming took off 5 bases at V and 8 bases at J, with 22 bases between the two ends. In germline, CDR1 is SEHNR, CDR2 FQNEAQ (reference sequence). CDR3 nucleotide sequence: TGTGCCAGCAGCACCATAGGCGGAGGGCTTTCGGATGAGCAGTTCTTC. The encoded protein is CASSTIGGGLSDEQFF. Combining the CDR3 with reference TRBV7-9 and TRBJ2-1 gives the whole variable domain DTGVSQNPRHKITKRGQNVTFRCDPISEHNRLYWYRQTLGQGPEFLTYFQNEAQLEKSRLLSDRFSAERPKGSFSTLEIQRTEQGDSAMYLCASSTIGGGLSDEQFFGPGTRLTVL.

The chain has TRBV28 and TRBJ1-5; no definite D call. The length of the CDR3 is 14 residues. CDR1 is MDHEN, CDR2 SYDVKM, per germline. V was clipped by 6 bases and J by 1 base, with 10 bases between them. CDR3 amino acids: CASRSLESNQPQHF. The CDR3 nucleotides are TGTGCCAGCAGATCGCTGGAGAGCAATCAGCCCCAGCATTTT.

This chain connects TRBV19 to TRBJ2-1; perhaps TRBD1 as D (7 bases). Trimming pared 7 bases from V and 10 bases from J, leaving 14 bases between. Looked up from germline, CDR1 is LNHDA and CDR2 is SQIVND (reference sequence). The CDR3 length is 12 residues. The CDR3 is CASKGAGGEQFF. For the CDR3, the DNA is TGTGCCAGTAAGGGGGCCGGAGGGGAGCAGTTCTTC.

This clone has only a few counts. The chain links TRBV7-9 to TRBJ2-7; 8 positions match TRBD2. The CDR3 sequence is 15 residues long. The V gene end was trimmed by 6 bases and the J gene end by 2 bases; junction bases not matched to a gene: 9. Germline CDR1 and CDR2: SEHNR and FQNEAQ (reference sequence). The CDR3 is CASSFSGTSTYEQYF. DNA for the CDR3: TGTGCCAGCAGTTTTAGCGGGACGTCCACCTACGAGCAGTACTTC.

The J gene is TRBJ1-6, the V gene TRBV18; D gene unclear. The germline CDR1 and CDR2 sequences are KGHSH and LQKENI. The CDR3 totals 13 residues. The V end lost 3 bases, the J end lost 13 bases, and 13 bases lay between the germline ends. The CDR3 protein is CASSPGQDLPLHF. The CDR3 coding sequence is TGTGCCAGCTCACCTGGGCAGGATCTTCCCCTCCACTTT.

The chain carries TRBV4-2 and TRBJ1-1; D gene ambiguous. Trimming cost V 4 bases and J 1 base, with 13 bases left between them. CDR1 is LGHNA and CDR2 is YNFKEQ in the germline V gene. The CDR3 covers 15 residues. The CDR3 nucleotides are TGTGCCAGCAGCCGCGAACTCGGGTCGAACACTGAAGCTTTCTTT. This gives the protein CASSRELGSNTEAFF.

The chain has TRBV7-2 and TRBJ2-2; unclear D gene. V lost 5 bases, J lost 7 bases, and 8 bases lay in between. CDR1 SGHTA and CDR2 FQGNSA come from the germline V gene. This CDR3 has 12 residues. The CDR3 DNA reads TGTGCCAGCAGCCGCGGTTTCGGGGAGCTGTTTTTT. It yields the protein CASSRGFGELFF.

The chain links TRBV7-8 to TRBJ2-1; tentative D call: TRBD2 (5 bases). The germline V gene has CDR1 SGHVS and CDR2 FQNEAQ. Trimming took 5 bases from V and 3 from J, leaving 11 bases between them. The CDR3 spans 14 residues. CDR3 residues: CASSPGMFYNEQFF. In DNA, the CDR3 is TGTGCCAGCAGCCCGGGAATGTTCTACAATGAGCAGTTCTTC.

The rearrangement links TRBV28 to TRBJ1-5; D is possibly TRBD1 (5 bases). The germline V gene encodes CDR1 MDHEN and CDR2 SYDVKM. This CDR3 has 14 residues. V was clipped by 5 bases and J by 6 bases, with 14 bases between them. CDR3 sequence (DNA): TGTGCCAGCAGTCCCCCCAGCGGGGCTCAGCCCCAGCATTTT. Protein product: CASSPPSGAQPQHF.

Only one count was recorded for this clone. V gene TRBV6-5 combines with J gene TRBJ1-1; weak D call: TRBD1 (5 bases). V lost 5 bases, J lost 5 bases, and 9 bases lay in between. Looked up from germline, CDR1 is MNHEY and CDR2 is SVGAGI. The CDR3 runs 12 residues. The CDR3 DNA sequence: TGTGCCAGCAGTCCTGGGGGGACTGAAGCTTTCTTT. Its translation is CASSPGGTEAFF.

The genes are TRBV28 and TRBJ2-3; D is undetermined. The V and J ends lost 1 base and 5 bases respectively, with 16 bases between them. Germline CDR1 is MDHEN and CDR2 is SYDVKM. CDR3 length: 16 amino acids. The DNA for the CDR3 is TGTGCCAGCAGTTTATATCAAGACGGGTACGGAGATACGCAGTATTTT. Residues: CASSLYQDGYGDTQYF. Together with reference TRBV28 and TRBJ2-3, the CDR3 gives the full variable domain: DVKVTQSSRYLVKRTGEKVFLECVQDMDHENMFWYRQDPGLGLRLIYFSYDVKMKEKGDIPEGYSVSREKKERFSLILESASTNQTSMYLCASSLYQDGYGDTQYFGPGTRLTVL.

CDR3 bases: TGTGCCAGCAGTTACTACGGACTAGCTTACGAGCAGTACTTC. Residues: CASSYYGLAYEQYF. The V and J genes are TRBV6-2 or TRBV6-3 and TRBJ2-7; 8 bases line up with TRBD2. CDR3 length: 14 residues. Germline V lookup: CDR1 MNHEY, CDR2 SVGEGT. The junction had 3 bases not matched to a gene; V was cut back by 1 base and J by 4 bases.

The chain couples TRBV19 to TRBJ1-1, with D maybe TRBD1 (6 bases). V lost 2 bases and J 1 base, leaving 14 bases between the germline ends. From germline, CDR1 is LNHDA and CDR2 SQIVND (reference sequence). The CDR3 sequence is 16 residues long. The CDR3 sequence is CASSISPTGTNTEAFF. CDR3 in DNA: TGTGCCAGTAGTATATCACCTACAGGGACGAACACTGAAGCTTTCTTT.